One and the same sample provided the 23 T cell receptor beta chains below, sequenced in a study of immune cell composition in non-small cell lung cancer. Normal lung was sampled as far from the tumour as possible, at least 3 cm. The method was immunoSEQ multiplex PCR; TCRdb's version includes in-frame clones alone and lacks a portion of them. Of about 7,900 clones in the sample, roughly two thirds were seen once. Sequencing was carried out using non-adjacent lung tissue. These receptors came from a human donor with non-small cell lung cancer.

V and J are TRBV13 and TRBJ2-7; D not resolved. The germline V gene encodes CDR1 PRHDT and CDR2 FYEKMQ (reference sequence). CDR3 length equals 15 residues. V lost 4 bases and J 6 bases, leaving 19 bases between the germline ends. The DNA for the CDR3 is TGTGCCAGCAGCTCCGAAGGTCCACGGGTCTCCGAGCAGTACTTC. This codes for CASSSEGPRVSEQYF. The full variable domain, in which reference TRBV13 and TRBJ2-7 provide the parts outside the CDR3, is AAGVIQSPRHLIKEKRETATLKCYPIPRHDTVYWYQQGPGQDPQFLISFYEKMQSDKGSIPDRFSAQQFSDYHSELNMSSLELGDSALYFCASSSEGPRVSEQYFGPGTRLTVT.

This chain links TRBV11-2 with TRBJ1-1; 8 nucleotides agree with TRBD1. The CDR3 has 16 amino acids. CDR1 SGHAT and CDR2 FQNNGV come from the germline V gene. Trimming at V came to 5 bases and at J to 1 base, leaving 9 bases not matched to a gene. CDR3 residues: CASSAGITGGNTEAFF. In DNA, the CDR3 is TGTGCCAGCAGCGCCGGAATTACAGGGGGGAACACTGAAGCTTTCTTT.

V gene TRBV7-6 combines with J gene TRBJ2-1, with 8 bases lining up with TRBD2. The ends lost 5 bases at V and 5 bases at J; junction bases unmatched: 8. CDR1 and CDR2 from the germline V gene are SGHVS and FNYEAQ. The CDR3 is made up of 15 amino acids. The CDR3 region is CASSNEAGEDNEQFF. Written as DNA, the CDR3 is TGTGCCAGCAGCAACGAAGCGGGGGAGGACAATGAGCAGTTCTTC.

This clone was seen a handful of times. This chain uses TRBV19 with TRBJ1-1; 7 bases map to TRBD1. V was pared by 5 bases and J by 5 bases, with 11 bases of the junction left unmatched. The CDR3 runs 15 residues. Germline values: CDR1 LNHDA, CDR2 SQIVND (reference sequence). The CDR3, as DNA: TGTGCCAGTAGTTTGCCACAGGGGCGGGGTACTGAAGCTTTCTTT. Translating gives CASSLPQGRGTEAFF.

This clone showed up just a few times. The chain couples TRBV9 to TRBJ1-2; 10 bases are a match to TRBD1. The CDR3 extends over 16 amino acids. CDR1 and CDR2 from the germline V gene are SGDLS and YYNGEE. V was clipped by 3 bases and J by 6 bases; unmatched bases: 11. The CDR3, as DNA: TGTGCCAGCAGCGCTACACCGGGACAGGGGTTGGATGGCTACACCTTC. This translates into CASSATPGQGLDGYTF.

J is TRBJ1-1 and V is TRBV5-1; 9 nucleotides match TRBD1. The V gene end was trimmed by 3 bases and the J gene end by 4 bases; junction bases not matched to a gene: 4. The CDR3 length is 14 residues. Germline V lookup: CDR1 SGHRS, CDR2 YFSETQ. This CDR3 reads CASSSGQGATEAFF. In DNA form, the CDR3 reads TGCGCCAGCAGCTCGGGACAGGGTGCCACTGAAGCTTTCTTT.

CDR3: CASSENYRGPGTEAFF. The CDR3 DNA sequence: TGCGCCAGCAGTGAGAACTACAGGGGGCCGGGCACTGAAGCTTTCTTT. The rearrangement uses TRBV10-2 and TRBJ1-1, with 9 bases fitting TRBD1. The V and J ends lost 2 bases and 4 bases, in that order; junction bases with no gene match: 8. CDR3 size: 16 residues. The V gene's germline CDR1 is WSHSY and CDR2 SAAADI.

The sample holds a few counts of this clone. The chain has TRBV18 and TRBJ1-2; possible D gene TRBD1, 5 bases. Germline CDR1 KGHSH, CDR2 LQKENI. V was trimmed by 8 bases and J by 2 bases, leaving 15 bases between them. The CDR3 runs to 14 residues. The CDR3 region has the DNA TGTGCCAGCACCTGGGAGGGGCCGAACTATGGCTACACCTTC. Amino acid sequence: CASTWEGPNYGYTF.

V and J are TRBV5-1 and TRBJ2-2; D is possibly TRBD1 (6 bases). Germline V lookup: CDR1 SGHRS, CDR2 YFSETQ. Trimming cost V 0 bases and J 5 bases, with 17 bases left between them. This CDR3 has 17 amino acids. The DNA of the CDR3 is TGCGCCAGCAGCTTGGCCGTGGGGGCTGCGGATACCGGGGAGCTGTTTTTT. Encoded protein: CASSLAVGAADTGELFF. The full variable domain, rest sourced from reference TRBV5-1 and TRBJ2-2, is KAGVTQTPRYLIKTRGQQVTLSCSPISGHRSVSWYQQTPGQGLQFLFEYFSETQRNKGNFPGRFSGRQFSNSRSEMNVSTLELGDSALYLCASSLAVGAADTGELFFGEGSRLTVL.

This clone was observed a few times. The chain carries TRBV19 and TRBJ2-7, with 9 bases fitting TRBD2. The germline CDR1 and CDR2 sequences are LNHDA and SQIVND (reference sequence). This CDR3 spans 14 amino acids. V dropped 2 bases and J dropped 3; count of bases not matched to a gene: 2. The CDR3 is CASSILAGRYEQYF. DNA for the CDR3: TGTGCCAGTAGTATACTAGCGGGGCGCTACGAGCAGTACTTC.

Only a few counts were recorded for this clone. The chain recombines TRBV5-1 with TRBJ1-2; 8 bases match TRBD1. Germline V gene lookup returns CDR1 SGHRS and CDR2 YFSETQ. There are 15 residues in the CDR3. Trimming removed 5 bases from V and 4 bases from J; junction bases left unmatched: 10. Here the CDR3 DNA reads TGCGCCAGCAGGCATACAGGGGGAGTTTCCTATGGCTACACCTTC. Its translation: CASRHTGGVSYGYTF.

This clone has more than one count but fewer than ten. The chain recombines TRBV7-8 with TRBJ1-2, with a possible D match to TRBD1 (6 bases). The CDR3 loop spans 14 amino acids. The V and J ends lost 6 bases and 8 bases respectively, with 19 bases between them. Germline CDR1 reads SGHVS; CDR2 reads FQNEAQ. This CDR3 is CASRASETGDGYTF. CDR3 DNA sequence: TGTGCCAGCAGGGCTTCAGAGACAGGCGACGGCTACACCTTC.

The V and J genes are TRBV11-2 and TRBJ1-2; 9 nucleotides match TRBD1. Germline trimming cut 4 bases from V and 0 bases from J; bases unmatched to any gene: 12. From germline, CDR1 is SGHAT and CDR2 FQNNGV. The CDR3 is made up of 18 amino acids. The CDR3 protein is CASSSYRDRALANYGYTF. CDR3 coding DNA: TGTGCCAGCAGCTCGTACCGGGACAGGGCGTTAGCTAACTATGGCTACACCTTC.

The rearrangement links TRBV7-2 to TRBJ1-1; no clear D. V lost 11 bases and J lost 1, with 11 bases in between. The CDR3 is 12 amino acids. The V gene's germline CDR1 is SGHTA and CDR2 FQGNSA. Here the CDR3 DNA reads TGTGCCGCGGGCGTAAGGAACACTGAAGCTTTCTTT. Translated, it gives CAAGVRNTEAFF.

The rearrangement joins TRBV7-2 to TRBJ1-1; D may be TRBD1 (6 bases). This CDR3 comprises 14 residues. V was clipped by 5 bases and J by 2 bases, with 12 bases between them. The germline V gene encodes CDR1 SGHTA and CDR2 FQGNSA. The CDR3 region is CASSVTGTNTEAFF. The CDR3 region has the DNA TGTGCCAGCAGCGTCACCGGGACAAACACTGAAGCTTTCTTT.

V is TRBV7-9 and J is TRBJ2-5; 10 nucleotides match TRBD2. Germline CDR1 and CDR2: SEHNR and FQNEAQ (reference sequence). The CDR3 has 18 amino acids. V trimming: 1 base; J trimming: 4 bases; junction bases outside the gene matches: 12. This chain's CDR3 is CASSLGSERGGFPETQYF. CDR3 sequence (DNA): TGTGCCAGCAGCTTAGGGTCAGAGCGGGGGGGCTTTCCAGAGACCCAGTACTTC.

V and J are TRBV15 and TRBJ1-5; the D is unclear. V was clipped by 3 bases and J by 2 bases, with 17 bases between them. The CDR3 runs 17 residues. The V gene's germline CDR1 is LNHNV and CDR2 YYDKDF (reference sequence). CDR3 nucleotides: TGTGCCACCAGCAGTGATGCAGCGCTACAACGCAATCAGCCCCAGCATTTT. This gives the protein CATSSDAALQRNQPQHF.

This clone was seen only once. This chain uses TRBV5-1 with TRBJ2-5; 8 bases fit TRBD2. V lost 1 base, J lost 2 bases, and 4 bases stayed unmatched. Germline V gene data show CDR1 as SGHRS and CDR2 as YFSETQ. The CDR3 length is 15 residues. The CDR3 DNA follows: TGCGCCAGCAGCTTGACGGGGGGGACTCAAGAGACCCAGTACTTC. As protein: CASSLTGGTQETQYF.

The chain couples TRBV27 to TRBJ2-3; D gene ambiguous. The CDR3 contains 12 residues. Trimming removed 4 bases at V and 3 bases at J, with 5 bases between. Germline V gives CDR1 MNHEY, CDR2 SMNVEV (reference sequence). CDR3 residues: CASSSTTDTQYF. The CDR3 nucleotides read TGTGCCAGCAGTTCAACAACAGATACGCAGTATTTT.

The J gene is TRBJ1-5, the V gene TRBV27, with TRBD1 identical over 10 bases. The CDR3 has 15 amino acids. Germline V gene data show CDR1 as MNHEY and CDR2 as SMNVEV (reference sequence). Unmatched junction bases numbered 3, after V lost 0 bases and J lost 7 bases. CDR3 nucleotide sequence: TGTGCCAGCAGTTTATCGACAGGGGGCAGACAGCCCCAGCATTTT. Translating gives CASSLSTGGRQPQHF.

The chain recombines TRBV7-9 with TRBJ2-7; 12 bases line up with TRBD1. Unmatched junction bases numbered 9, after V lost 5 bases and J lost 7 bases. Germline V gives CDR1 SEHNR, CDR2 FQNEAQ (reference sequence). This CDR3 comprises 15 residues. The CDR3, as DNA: TGTGCCAGCAGCCCCGCGGGACAGGGGGCAGGAGAGCAGTACTTC. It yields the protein CASSPAGQGAGEQYF.

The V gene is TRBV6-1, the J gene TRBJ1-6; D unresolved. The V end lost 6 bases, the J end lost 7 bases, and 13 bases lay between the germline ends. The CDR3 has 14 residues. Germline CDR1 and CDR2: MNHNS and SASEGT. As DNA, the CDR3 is TGTGCCAGCAGGAGTACCCTCGGGAATTCACCCCTCCACTTT. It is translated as CASRSTLGNSPLHF.

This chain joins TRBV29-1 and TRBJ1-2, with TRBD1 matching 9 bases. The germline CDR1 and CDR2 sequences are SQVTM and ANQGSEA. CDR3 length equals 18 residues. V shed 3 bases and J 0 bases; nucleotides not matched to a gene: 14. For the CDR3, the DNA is TGCAGCGTTGATAAAATAGGACAGGGGTCCCCTTCTAACTATGGCTACACCTTC. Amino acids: CSVDKIGQGSPSNYGYTF.